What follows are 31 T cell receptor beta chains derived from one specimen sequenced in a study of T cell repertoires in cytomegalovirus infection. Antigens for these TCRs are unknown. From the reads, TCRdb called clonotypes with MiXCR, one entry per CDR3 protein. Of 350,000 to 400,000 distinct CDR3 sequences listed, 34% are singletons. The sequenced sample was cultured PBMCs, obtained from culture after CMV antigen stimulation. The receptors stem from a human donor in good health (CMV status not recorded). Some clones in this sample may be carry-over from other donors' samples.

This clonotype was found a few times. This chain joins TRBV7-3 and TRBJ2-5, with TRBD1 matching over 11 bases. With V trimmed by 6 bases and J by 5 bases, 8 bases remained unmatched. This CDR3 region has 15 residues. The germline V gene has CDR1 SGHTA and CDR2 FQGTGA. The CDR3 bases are TGTGCCAGCAGTCCGGGACAGGGGGTCTTTGAGACCCAGTACTTC. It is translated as CASSPGQGVFETQYF.

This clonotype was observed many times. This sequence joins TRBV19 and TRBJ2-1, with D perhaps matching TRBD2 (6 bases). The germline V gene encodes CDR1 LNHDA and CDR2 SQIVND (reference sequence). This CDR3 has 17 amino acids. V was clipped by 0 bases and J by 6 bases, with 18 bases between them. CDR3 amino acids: CASSIDLASAAFNEQFF. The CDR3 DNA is TGTGCCAGTAGTATAGATCTCGCTAGCGCGGCCTTCAATGAGCAGTTCTTC.

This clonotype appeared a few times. This chain's CDR3 is CSASTGTGVQPQHF. The CDR3 nucleotides are TGCAGTGCTAGTACGGGGACAGGGGTTCAGCCCCAGCATTTT. The chain couples TRBV20-1 to TRBJ1-5; TRBD1 agrees at 10 bases. Germline trimming cut 3 bases from V and 6 bases from J; bases unmatched to any gene: 5. In germline, CDR1 is DFQATT, CDR2 SNEGSKA (reference sequence). This CDR3 contains 14 residues.

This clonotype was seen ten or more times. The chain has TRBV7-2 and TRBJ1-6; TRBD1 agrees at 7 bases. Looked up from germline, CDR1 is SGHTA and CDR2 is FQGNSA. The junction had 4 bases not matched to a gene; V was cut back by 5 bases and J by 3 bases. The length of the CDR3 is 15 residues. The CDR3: CASSPRQGYNSPLHF. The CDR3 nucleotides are TGTGCCAGCAGCCCAAGACAGGGCTATAATTCACCCCTCCACTTT.

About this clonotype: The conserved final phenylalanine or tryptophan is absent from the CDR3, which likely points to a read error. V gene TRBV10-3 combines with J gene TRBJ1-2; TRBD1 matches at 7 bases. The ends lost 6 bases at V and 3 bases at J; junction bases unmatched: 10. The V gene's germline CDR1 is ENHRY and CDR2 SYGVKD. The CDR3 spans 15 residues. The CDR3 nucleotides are TGTGCCATCAGCGAAACAGGGGCTCGGGACTATGGCTACACCGTC. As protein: CAISETGARDYGYTV.

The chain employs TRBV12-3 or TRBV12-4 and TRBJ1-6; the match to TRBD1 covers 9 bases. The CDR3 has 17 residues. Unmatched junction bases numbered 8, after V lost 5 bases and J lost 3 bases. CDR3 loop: CASSPGQGMHYNSPLHF. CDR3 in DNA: TGTGCCAGCAGTCCCGGACAGGGGATGCACTATAATTCACCCCTCCACTTT.

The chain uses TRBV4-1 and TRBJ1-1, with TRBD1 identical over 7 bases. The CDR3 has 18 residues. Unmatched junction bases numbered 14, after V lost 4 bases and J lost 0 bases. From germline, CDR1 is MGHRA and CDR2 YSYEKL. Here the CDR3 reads CASSREGQISLMNTEAFF. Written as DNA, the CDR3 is TGCGCCAGCAGCCGAGAGGGACAGATTTCCTTAATGAACACTGAAGCTTTCTTT.

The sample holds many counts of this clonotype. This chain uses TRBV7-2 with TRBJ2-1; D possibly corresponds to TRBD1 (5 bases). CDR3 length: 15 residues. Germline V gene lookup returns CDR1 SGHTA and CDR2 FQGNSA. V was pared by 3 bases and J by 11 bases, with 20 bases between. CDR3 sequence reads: CASSFDLGQGKKQFF. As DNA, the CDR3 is TGTGCCAGCAGCTTCGATCTCGGGCAGGGAAAAAAGCAGTTCTTC.

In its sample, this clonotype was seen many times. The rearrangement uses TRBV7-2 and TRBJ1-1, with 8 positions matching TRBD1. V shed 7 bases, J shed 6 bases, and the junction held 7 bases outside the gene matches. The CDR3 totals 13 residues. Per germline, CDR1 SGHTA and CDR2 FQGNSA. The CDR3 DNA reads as TGTGCCAGCACCGGGCGGACAGGGTCTGAAGCTTTCTTT. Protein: CASTGRTGSEAFF.

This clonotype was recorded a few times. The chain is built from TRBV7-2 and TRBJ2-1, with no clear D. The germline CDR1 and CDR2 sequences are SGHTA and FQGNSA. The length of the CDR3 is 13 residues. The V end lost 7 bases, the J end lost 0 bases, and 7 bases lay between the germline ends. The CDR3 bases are TGTGCCAGCACAACAGCCTCCTACAATGAGCAGTTCTTC. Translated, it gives CASTTASYNEQFF.

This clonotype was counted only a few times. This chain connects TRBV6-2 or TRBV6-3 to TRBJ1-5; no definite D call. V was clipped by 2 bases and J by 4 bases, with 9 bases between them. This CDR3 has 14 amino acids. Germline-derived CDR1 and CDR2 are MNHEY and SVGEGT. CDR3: CASSYTYKNQPQHF. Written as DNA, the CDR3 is TGTGCCAGCAGTTACACCTACAAGAATCAGCCCCAGCATTTT.

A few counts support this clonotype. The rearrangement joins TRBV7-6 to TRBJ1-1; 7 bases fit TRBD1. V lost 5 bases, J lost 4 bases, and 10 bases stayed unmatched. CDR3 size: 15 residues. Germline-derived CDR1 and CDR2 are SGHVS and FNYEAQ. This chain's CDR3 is CASSPRGQGGTEAFF. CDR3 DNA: TGTGCCAGCAGCCCGAGGGGGCAGGGAGGCACTGAAGCTTTCTTT.

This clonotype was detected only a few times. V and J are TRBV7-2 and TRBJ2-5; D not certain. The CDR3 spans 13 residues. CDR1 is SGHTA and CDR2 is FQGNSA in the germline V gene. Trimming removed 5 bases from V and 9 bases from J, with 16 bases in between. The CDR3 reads CASSPRTEKSQYF. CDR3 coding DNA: TGTGCCAGCAGCCCCCGGACCGAAAAGTCCCAGTACTTC.

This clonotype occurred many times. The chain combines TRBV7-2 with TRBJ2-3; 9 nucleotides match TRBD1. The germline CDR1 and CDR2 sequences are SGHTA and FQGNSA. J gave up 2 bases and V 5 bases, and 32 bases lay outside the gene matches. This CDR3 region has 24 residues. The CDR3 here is CASSLRPGTGSRTERRRPTDTQYF. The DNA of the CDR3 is TGTGCCAGCAGCCTTCGCCCCGGGACAGGGAGTCGAACGGAGAGAAGAAGACCCACAGATACGCAGTATTTT. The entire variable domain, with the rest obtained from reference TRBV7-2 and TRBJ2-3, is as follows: GAGVSQSPSNKVTEKGKDVELRCDPISGHTALYWYRQSLGQGLEFLIYFQGNSAPDKSGLPSDRFSAERTGGSVSTLTIQRTQQEDSAVYLCASSLRPGTGSRTERRRPTDTQYFGPGTRLTVL.

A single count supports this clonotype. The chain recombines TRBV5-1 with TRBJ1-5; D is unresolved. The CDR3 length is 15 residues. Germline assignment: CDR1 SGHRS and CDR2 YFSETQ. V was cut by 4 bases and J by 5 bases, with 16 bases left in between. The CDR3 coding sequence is TGCGCCAGCAGCAAAGCGGGTCTGATGGATCAGCCCCAGCATTTT. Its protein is CASSKAGLMDQPQHF.

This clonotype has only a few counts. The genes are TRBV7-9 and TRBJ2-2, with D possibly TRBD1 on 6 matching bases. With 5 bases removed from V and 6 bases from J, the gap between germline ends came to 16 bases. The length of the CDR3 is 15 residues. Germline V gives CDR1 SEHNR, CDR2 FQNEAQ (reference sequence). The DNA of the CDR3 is TGTGCCAGCAGCCAGAACCAGGGGAGCGCCGGGGAGCTGTTTTTT. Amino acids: CASSQNQGSAGELFF.

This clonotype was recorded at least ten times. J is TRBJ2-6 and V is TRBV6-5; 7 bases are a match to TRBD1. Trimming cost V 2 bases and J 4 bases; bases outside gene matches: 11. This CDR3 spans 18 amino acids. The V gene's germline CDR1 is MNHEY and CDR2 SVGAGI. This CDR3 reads CASSYAPLTGTGANVLTF. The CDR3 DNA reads TGTGCCAGCAGTTACGCCCCTTTGACAGGGACCGGGGCCAACGTCCTGACTTTC.

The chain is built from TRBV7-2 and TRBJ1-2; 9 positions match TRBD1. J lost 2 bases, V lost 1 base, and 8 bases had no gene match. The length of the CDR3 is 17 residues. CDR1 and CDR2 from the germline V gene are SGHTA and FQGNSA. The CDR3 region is CASSLDGTGTANYGYTF. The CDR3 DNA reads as TGTGCCAGCAGCTTAGATGGGACAGGGACCGCCAACTATGGCTACACCTTC.

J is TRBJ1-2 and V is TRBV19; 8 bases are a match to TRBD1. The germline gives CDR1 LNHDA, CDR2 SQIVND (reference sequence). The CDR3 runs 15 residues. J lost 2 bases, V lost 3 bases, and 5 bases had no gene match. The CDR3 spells CASSILTGGNYGYTF. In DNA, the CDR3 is TGTGCCAGTAGTATTCTTACAGGGGGAAACTATGGCTACACCTTC.

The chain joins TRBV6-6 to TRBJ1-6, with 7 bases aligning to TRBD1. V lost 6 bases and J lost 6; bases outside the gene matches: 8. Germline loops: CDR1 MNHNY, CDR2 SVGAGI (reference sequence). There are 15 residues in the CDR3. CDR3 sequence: CASRSTGTANSPLHF. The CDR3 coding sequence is TGTGCCAGCAGGTCGACCGGGACAGCTAATTCACCCCTCCACTTT.

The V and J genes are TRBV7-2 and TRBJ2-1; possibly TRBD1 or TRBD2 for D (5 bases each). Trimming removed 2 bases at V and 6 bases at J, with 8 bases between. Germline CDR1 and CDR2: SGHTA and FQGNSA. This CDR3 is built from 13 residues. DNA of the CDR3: TGTGCCAGCAGCTTAACTAGGGGCAATGAGCAGTTCTTC. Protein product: CASSLTRGNEQFF.

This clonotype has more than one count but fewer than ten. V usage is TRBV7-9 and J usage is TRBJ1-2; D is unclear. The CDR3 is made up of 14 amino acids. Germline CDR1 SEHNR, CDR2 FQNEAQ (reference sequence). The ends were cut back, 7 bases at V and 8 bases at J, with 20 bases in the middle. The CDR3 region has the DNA TGTGCCAGCAAACAGTACACTTCCCCGGGCGGCTACACCTTC. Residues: CASKQYTSPGGYTF.

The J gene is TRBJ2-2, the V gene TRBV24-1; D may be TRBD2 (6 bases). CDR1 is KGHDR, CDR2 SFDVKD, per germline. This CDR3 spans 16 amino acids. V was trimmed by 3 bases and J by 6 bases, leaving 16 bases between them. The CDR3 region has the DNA TGTGCCACCAGTGATCCAGAGACTAGTATCGCCGGGGAGCTGTTTTTT. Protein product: CATSDPETSIAGELFF.

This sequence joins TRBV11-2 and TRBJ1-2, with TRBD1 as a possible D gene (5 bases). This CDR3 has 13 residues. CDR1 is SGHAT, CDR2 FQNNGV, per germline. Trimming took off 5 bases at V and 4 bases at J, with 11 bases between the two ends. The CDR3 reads CASSGGTAYGYTF. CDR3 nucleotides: TGTGCCAGCAGCGGAGGGACGGCCTATGGCTACACCTTC.

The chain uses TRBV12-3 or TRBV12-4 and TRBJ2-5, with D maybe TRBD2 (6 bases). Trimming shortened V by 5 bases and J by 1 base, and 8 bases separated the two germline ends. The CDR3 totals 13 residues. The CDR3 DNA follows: TGTGCCAGCAGTCGGGAGTTCCAAGAGACCCAGTACTTC. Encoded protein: CASSREFQETQYF.

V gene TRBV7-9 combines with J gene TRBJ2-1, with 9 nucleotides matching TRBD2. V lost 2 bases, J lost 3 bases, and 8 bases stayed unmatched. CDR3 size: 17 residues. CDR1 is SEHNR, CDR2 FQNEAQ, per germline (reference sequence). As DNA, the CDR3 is TGTGCCAGCAGCTTAAATCTTGGTAGCGGGGGCTACAATGAGCAGTTCTTC. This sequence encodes CASSLNLGSGGYNEQFF.

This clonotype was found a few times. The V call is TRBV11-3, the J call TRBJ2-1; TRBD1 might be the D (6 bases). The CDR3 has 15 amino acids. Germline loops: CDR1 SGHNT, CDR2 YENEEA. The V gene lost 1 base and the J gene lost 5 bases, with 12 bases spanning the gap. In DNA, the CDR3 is TGTGCCAGCAGCTTAGGGGGCAGGGGAGACAATGAGCAGTTCTTC. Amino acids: CASSLGGRGDNEQFF.

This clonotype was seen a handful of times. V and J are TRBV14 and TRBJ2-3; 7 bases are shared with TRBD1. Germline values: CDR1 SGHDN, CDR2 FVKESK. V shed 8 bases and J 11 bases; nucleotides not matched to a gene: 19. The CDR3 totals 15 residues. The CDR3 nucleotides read TGTGCCAGCTCCCCAGAGACAGGGAGAGGTTGGGAGCAGTATTTT. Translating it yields CASSPETGRGWEQYF.

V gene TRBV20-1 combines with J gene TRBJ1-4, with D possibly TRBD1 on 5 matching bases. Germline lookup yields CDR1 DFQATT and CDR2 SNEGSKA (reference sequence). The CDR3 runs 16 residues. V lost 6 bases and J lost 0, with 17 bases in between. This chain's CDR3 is CSASSLMGATNEKLFF. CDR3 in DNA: TGCAGTGCCTCTTCCCTAATGGGGGCAACTAATGAAAAACTGTTTTTT.

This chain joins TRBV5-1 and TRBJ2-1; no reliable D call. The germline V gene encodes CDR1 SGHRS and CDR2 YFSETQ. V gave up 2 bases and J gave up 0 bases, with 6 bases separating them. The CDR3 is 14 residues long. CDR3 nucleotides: TGCGCCAGCAGCTTCCAGAGCTCCTACAATGAGCAGTTCTTC. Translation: CASSFQSSYNEQFF. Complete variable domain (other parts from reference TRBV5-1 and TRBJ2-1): KAGVTQTPRYLIKTRGQQVTLSCSPISGHRSVSWYQQTPGQGLQFLFEYFSETQRNKGNFPGRFSGRQFSNSRSEMNVSTLELGDSALYLCASSFQSSYNEQFFGPGTRLTVL.

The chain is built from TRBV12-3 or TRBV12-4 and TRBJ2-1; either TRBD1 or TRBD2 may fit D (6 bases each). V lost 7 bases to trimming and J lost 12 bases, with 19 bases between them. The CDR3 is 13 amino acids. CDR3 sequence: CASTIRGGTRQFF. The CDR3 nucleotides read TGTGCCAGCACAATCCGAGGGGGGACGCGGCAGTTCTTC.